These 22 T cell receptor beta chains were all obtained from the same sample, sequenced in a study of beta chain features in type 1 diabetes. General study findings and limits: Within each of all four CD4+ subsets, Type 1 diabetes patients had TCRB CDR3s that were moderately but significantly shorter.

Expressed TCRB transcripts got sequenced, as all isolated RNA was reverse transcribed. Here immunoSEQ multiplex PCR was the method, and the copy in TCRdb shows in-frame clones only, minus some. This sample carries some 290,000 clones, roughly an eighth of them seen once, and the ten largest clones take 0.017%. Their antigen targets remain unknown. Source material: naive CD4+ T cells from blood. These receptors were taken from a young man with type 1 diabetes.

This rearrangement joins TRBV28 to TRBJ1-2; a possible D gene is TRBD1 (6 bases). V lost 4 bases to trimming and J lost 3 bases, with 15 bases between them. CDR3 length: 15 residues. The germline V gene has CDR1 MDHEN and CDR2 SYDVKM. The CDR3 spells CASSSRLRGYYGYTF. Written as DNA, the CDR3 is TGTGCCAGCAGTTCCCGATTGAGGGGGTACTATGGCTACACCTTC.

V gene TRBV9 combines with J gene TRBJ2-6, with D hard to call. Germline CDR1 SGDLS, CDR2 YYNGEE. The V gene lost 2 bases and the J gene lost 0 bases, with 3 bases spanning the gap. There are 14 residues in the CDR3. CDR3 protein: CASSVSSGANVLTF. CDR3 nucleotides: TGTGCCAGCAGCGTGAGCTCTGGGGCCAACGTCCTGACTTTC.

This clone has a handful of counts. The V call is TRBV2, the J call TRBJ2-7, with 7 positions matching TRBD2. V shed 6 bases, J shed 4 bases, and the junction held 12 bases outside the gene matches. Germline CDR1 is SNHLY and CDR2 is FYNNEI. The CDR3 runs 15 residues. For the CDR3, the DNA is TGTGCCAGCAGCGTAGTGGGAGGGCCTTGGTACGAGCAGTACTTC. Protein sequence: CASSVVGGPWYEQYF.

Here the CDR3 reads CASLTAANTGELFF. CDR3 DNA: TGTGCCAGCCTTACAGCCGCGAACACCGGGGAGCTGTTTTTT. V and J are TRBV7-8 and TRBJ2-2; D gene ambiguous. Between the trimmed V and J ends, which lost 8 bases and 0 bases, there was a span of 10 bases. Germline CDR1 and CDR2: SGHVS and FQNEAQ. There are 14 residues in the CDR3.

This clone was observed a few times. CDR3: CASSWDRGYNEQFF. CDR3 coding DNA: TGTGCCAGCAGTTGGGACAGGGGCTACAATGAGCAGTTCTTC. The V call is TRBV6-5, the J call TRBJ2-1; the match to TRBD1 covers 10 bases. Germline V lookup: CDR1 MNHEY, CDR2 SVGAGI. Trimming at V came to 4 bases and at J to 3 bases, leaving 0 bases not matched to a gene. The CDR3 covers 14 residues.

This clone was seen only a few times. In DNA, the CDR3 is TGCGCCAGCAGCTTGTGGCGACTAGCGAGTGCGAACACCGGGGAGCTGTTTTTT. Translated: CASSLWRLASANTGELFF. This sequence joins TRBV5-1 and TRBJ2-2; 8 nucleotides match TRBD2. V lost 1 base and J lost 0; bases outside the gene matches: 8. Per germline, CDR1 SGHRS and CDR2 YFSETQ. This CDR3 comprises 18 residues.

This chain links TRBV28 with TRBJ2-7; D may be TRBD2 (5 bases). This CDR3 spans 12 amino acids. CDR1 is MDHEN, CDR2 SYDVKM, per germline. The V end was cut by 8 bases, the J end by 4 bases, with 12 bases between. CDR3 bases: TGTGCCAGCTCAAGCGCGGGTTACGAGCAGTACTTC. Translation: CASSSAGYEQYF.

This chain uses TRBV7-9 with TRBJ2-7; D not resolved. Trimming stripped 0 bases from V and 3 bases from J, with 6 bases between. This CDR3 has 13 amino acids. CDR1 and CDR2 (germline): SEHNR, FQNEAQ (reference sequence). The CDR3 DNA is TGTGCCAGCAGCTTAGCGCGTCACTACGAGCAGTACTTC. Protein product: CASSLARHYEQYF.

The J gene is TRBJ2-3, the V gene TRBV6-1; 10 nucleotides line up with TRBD2. Germline CDR1 reads MNHNS; CDR2 reads SASEGT. The CDR3 is 14 residues long. After removal of 6 bases from V and 6 bases from J, the junction contained 6 bases not matched to a gene. CDR3: CASRELAGPDTQYF. In DNA, the CDR3 is TGTGCCAGCAGAGAACTAGCGGGACCCGATACGCAGTATTTT.

This clone was recorded a few times. V usage is TRBV5-1 and J usage is TRBJ2-2, with 9 bases fitting TRBD2. Germline loops: CDR1 SGHRS, CDR2 YFSETQ. The V gene end was trimmed by 0 bases and the J gene end by 4 bases; junction bases not matched to a gene: 7. There are 17 residues in the CDR3. CDR3 protein: CASSLALAGVGTGELFF. CDR3 nucleotides: TGCGCCAGCAGCTTGGCCTTAGCGGGAGTTGGCACCGGGGAGCTGTTTTTT.

This clone was seen more than once but under ten times. The chain links TRBV2 to TRBJ2-7, with 7 bases that match TRBD2. Per germline, CDR1 SNHLY and CDR2 FYNNEI. The CDR3 contains 15 residues. J was trimmed by 5 bases and V by 0 bases; bases with no gene match: 7. Here the CDR3 reads CASSEAAGSGHEQYF. The DNA for the CDR3 is TGTGCCAGCAGTGAAGCAGCGGGGAGTGGCCACGAGCAGTACTTC.

This clone was counted between two and nine times. The chain recombines TRBV5-1 with TRBJ2-1, with TRBD1 matching 7 bases. The germline gives CDR1 SGHRS, CDR2 YFSETQ. This CDR3 contains 16 residues. Trimming cost V 0 bases and J 1 base; bases outside gene matches: 4. The CDR3 sequence is CASSLEGTASYNEQFF. The CDR3 DNA reads TGCGCCAGCAGCTTGGAGGGGACAGCGTCCTACAATGAGCAGTTCTTC. The complete variable domain, with remaining parts taken from reference TRBV5-1 and TRBJ2-1, reads KAGVTQTPRYLIKTRGQQVTLSCSPISGHRSVSWYQQTPGQGLQFLFEYFSETQRNKGNFPGRFSGRQFSNSRSEMNVSTLELGDSALYLCASSLEGTASYNEQFFGPGTRLTVL.

This clone has just a few counts. This chain links TRBV5-1 with TRBJ1-2; 7 nucleotides align to TRBD1. Looked up from germline, CDR1 is SGHRS and CDR2 is YFSETQ. Unmatched junction bases numbered 11, after V lost 4 bases and J lost 8 bases. This CDR3 spans 14 amino acids. CDR3 bases: TGCGCCAGCAGCGAACGAGGGGGCCCGAACGGCTACACCTTC. Protein sequence: CASSERGGPNGYTF.

This clone was seen more than once but under ten times. V and J are TRBV6-4 and TRBJ2-5; 10 bases line up with TRBD1. The V and J ends lost 6 bases and 5 bases, in that order; junction bases with no gene match: 9. Germline CDR1 reads MRHNA; CDR2 reads SNTAGT. The CDR3 runs to 15 residues. The CDR3 protein is CASSERDRGGETQYF. CDR3 sequence (DNA): TGTGCCAGCAGCGAACGGGACAGGGGCGGGGAGACCCAGTACTTC.

The genes are TRBV7-2 and TRBJ1-2; 9 bases fit TRBD1. The junction had 7 bases not matched to a gene; V was cut back by 4 bases and J by 7 bases. The germline gives CDR1 SGHTA, CDR2 FQGNSA. The CDR3 runs to 14 residues. CDR3: CASSSQGQGSGYTF. CDR3 DNA: TGTGCCAGCAGCTCCCAGGGACAGGGCTCTGGCTACACCTTC.

V and J are TRBV9 and TRBJ2-2, with D possibly TRBD1 on 5 matching bases. Germline V gene sequence: CDR1 SGDLS, CDR2 YYNGEE. Trimming cost V 1 base and J 1 base, with 5 bases left between them. There are 14 residues in the CDR3. CDR3 protein: CASSVQGNTGELFF. CDR3 sequence (DNA): TGTGCCAGCAGCGTACAGGGGAACACCGGGGAGCTGTTTTTT.

The CDR3 DNA follows: TGTGCCAGCAGGAGGACAGGGCCCCCGAACGAGCAGTACTTC. It is translated as CASRRTGPPNEQYF. This rearrangement joins TRBV6-6 to TRBJ2-7, with TRBD1 matching over 8 bases. The CDR3 is 14 amino acids. The germline V gene has CDR1 MNHNY and CDR2 SVGAGI (reference sequence). The junction had 9 bases not matched to a gene; V was cut back by 6 bases and J by 5 bases.

This clone was counted a few times. The CDR3 bases are TGTGCCAGCAGCTTGTTGAGCTCCTACAATGAGCAGTTCTTC. Amino acid sequence: CASSLLSSYNEQFF. The chain joins TRBV7-3 to TRBJ2-1; D is unresolved. Trimming took off 3 bases at V and 0 bases at J, with 6 bases between the two ends. Germline-derived CDR1 and CDR2 are SGHTA and FQGTGA. The CDR3 is 14 residues long.

This clone was detected only a few times. V usage is TRBV4-2 and J usage is TRBJ1-5, with unresolved D. From germline, CDR1 is LGHNA and CDR2 YNFKEQ. Trimming shortened V by 4 bases and J by 0 bases, and 10 bases separated the two germline ends. The CDR3 runs to 15 residues. The DNA of the CDR3 is TGTGCCAGCAGCCTCAACGACTTTAGCAATCAGCCCCAGCATTTT. Protein product: CASSLNDFSNQPQHF.

V gene TRBV6-5 combines with J gene TRBJ2-5, with 10 bases aligning to TRBD1. This CDR3 is 16 amino acids long. Germline CDR1 is MNHEY and CDR2 is SVGAGI. Germline trimming cut 0 bases from V and 4 bases from J; bases unmatched to any gene: 5. CDR3: CASSYSSRTGGETQYF. DNA for the CDR3: TGTGCCAGCAGTTACTCGAGTAGGACAGGGGGAGAGACCCAGTACTTC.

This clone was counted between two and nine times. The chain carries TRBV7-9 and TRBJ2-7, with TRBD2 matching 13 bases. Germline CDR1 reads SEHNR; CDR2 reads FQNEAQ (reference sequence). V shed 0 bases and J 6 bases; nucleotides not matched to a gene: 5. The CDR3 spans 16 residues. The CDR3 sequence: CASSLAPRLAGGEQYF. The CDR3 coding sequence is TGTGCCAGCAGCTTAGCGCCGCGACTAGCGGGAGGCGAGCAGTACTTC.

This clone was recorded only once. V and J are TRBV5-4 and TRBJ2-4, with D unresolved. CDR1 is SGHNT and CDR2 is YYREEE in the germline V gene (reference sequence). Deletions cut 4 bases from V and 0 bases from J, with 11 bases between. This CDR3 contains 15 residues. As DNA, the CDR3 is TGTGCCAGCAGCACAAATAGACTAGCCAAAAACATTCAGTACTTC. Translation: CASSTNRLAKNIQYF. The whole variable domain, filled in from reference TRBV5-4 and TRBJ2-4, reads ETGVTQSPTHLIKTRGQQVTLRCSSQSGHNTVSWYQQALGQGPQFIFQYYREEENGRGNFPPRFSGLQFPNYSSELNVNALELDDSALYLCASSTNRLAKNIQYFGAGTRLSVL.